This T cell receptor beta chain was recovered during a study of identical twins. Using its own MiXCR run on the 5' RACE reads, TCRdb lists one record per CDR3 protein. The sample includes around 530,000 distinct CDR3 sequences, roughly 15% of them seen just once. V was pared by 4 bases and J by 4 bases, with 16 bases between. The length of the CDR3 is 15 residues. Germline assignment: CDR1 MGHDK and CDR2 SYGVNS. These data are also associated with another study on yellow fever vaccine responses in identical twins.

The sequencing sample was made of CD4+ T cells sorted from blood. The receptor comes from a woman aged 18-29 years in good health. The V call is TRBV25-1, the J call TRBJ1-2; possibly TRBD1 for D (5 bases). CDR3 residues: CASSGDSSGGYGYTF. Written as DNA, the CDR3 is TGTGCCAGCAGTGGGGACTCTTCGGGGGGCTATGGCTACACCTTC.